This T cell receptor (beta chain) was recovered during a study of cytomegalovirus exposure and HLA in healthy donors. Study conclusions and caveats: It was about 180 TCR beta chains that were listed as cytomegalovirus-associated. A cluster of highly shared sequence variants was likely a sequencing artifact. Analyzed later, most CMV-associated TCR beta chains appeared HLA-restricted.

This CDR3 has 13 amino acids. Trimming removed 5 bases from V and 4 bases from J, with 11 bases in between. Germline values: CDR1 LNHDA, CDR2 SQIVND (reference sequence). Researchers ran the PCR with 60 Vbeta and 13 Jbeta primers. Data came from immunoSEQ multiplex PCR; TCRdb stores just in-frame clones and leaves some out. The top ten clones hold 8.1% of a sample with around 140,000 clones, roughly 80% of them seen once. This clone was seen a single time. Its cognate antigen is unknown. This rearrangement joins TRBV19 to TRBJ1-2, with D hard to call. Sequences were obtained from PBMCs. This TCR derives from a woman between 45 and 60 years old in good health and CMV-seropositive. CDR3 DNA sequence: TGTGCCAGTAGTGGCGAAGAGGCCTATGGCTACACCTTC. It is translated as CASSGEEAYGYTF.